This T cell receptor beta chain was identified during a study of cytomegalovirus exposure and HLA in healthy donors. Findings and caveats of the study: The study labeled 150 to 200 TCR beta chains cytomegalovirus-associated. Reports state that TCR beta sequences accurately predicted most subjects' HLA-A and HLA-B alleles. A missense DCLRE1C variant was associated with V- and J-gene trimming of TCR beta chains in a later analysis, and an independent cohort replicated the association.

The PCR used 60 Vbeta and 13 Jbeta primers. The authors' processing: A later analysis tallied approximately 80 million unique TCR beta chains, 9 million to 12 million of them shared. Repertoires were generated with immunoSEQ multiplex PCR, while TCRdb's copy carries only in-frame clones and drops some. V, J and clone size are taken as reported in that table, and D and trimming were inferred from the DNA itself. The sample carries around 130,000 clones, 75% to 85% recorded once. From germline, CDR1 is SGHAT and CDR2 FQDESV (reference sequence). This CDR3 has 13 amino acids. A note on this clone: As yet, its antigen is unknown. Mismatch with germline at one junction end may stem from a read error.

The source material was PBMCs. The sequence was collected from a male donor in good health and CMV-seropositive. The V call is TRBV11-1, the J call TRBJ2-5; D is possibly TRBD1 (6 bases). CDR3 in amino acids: CASSLSSPDSCDF. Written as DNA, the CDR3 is TGTGCCAGCAGCTTATCATCCCCGGACAGCTGTGACTTC.